This T cell receptor beta chain was recovered during a study of long-term antiretroviral therapy in people with HIV. The V end was cut by 9 bases, the J end by 1 base, with 13 bases between. Germline lookup yields CDR1 ENHRY and CDR2 SYGVKD. This CDR3 region has 14 residues. Survey-level immunoSEQ v3.0 assays were run. Generated by immunoSEQ multiplex PCR, the TCRdb table keeps only in-frame clones and is missing some. The sample holds roughly 16,000 clones, approximately 75% seen once. The table lists this clone with a count of one. The clonotype comes from a man younger than 35 with HIV. The specimen comprised unsorted PBMCs, sampled 0.3 years after starting antiretroviral therapy. The chain carries TRBV10-3 and TRBJ1-5; the D gene is possibly TRBD1 (6 bases). The CDR3 coding sequence is TGTGCCATAGGGGAGGGGGGAAGCAATCAGCCCCAGCATTTT. Its protein product is CAIGEGGSNQPQHF.